This T cell receptor beta chain was identified during a study of shared clonotypes between healthy human individuals. Profiled with immunoSEQ multiplex PCR; TCRdb holds only in-frame clones, not every one. The profile shows about 550,000 clones, around 95% of them singletons. A remark on this clone: The same CDR3 also results from other DNA sequences found in this sample.

The naive CD8 fraction comprised CD45RO-negative cells positively selected for CCR7 and excluded terminally differentiated effector memory CD45RA+ cells. The CDR3 runs to 14 residues. Germline V gene lookup returns CDR1 SGHNT and CDR2 YYREEE (reference sequence). The germline V and J ends were trimmed by 2 bases and 1 base, with 6 bases remaining between them. The chain is built from TRBV5-4 and TRBJ2-2, with unresolved D. Sequencing was done on a sample of naive CD8+ T cells sorted from blood. This receptor was obtained from a woman aged 30 to 39 in good health. As DNA, the CDR3 is TGTGCCAGCAGCTTCGGCGGGAACACCGGGGAGCTGTTTTTT. It is translated as CASSFGGNTGELFF.